The rows below give T cell receptor beta chains drawn from one sample of a study of T cell responses to AZD1222 COVID-19 vaccine. Assay: immunoSEQ multiplex PCR; the TCRdb copy retains only in-frame clones and omits some. The data contain around 160,000 clones, about 81% of them singletons. The starting material was peripheral blood, obtained on day 0 of MenACWY control vaccination. These TCRs come from an adult in good health. Both conserved end residues are part of each CDR3. Each record gives: J gene, D gene, V gene, clone size, CDR3 DNA, CDR3 protein. The D gene is left open where the match is weak. Only some rows state a clone size, as once, few, many or a class for expanded clones.

J gene: TRBJ2-2
D gene: -
V gene: TRBV5-1
clone size: -
CDR3 DNA: TGCGCCAGCAGCCCCGCCAACATTGCCGGGGAGCTGTTTTTT
CDR3 protein: CASSPANIAGELFF

J gene: TRBJ2-3
D gene: -
V gene: TRBV6-5
clone size: -
CDR3 DNA: TGTGCCAGCAGTTACTCGGACATAAAGGGTGTAGATACGCAGTATTTT
CDR3 protein: CASSYSDIKGVDTQYF

J gene: TRBJ2-5
D gene: TRBD2
V gene: TRBV29-1
clone size: -
CDR3 DNA: TGCAGCGTTGAATGGCGGGGGGCGTTGAGAGAGACCCAGTACTTC
CDR3 protein: CSVEWRGALRETQYF

J gene: TRBJ2-1
D gene: TRBD1
V gene: TRBV24-1
clone size: -
CDR3 DNA: TGTGCCACCAGTGACCCGGGACAGCGGTGGTTCTTC
CDR3 protein: CATSDPGQRWFF

J gene: TRBJ2-3
D gene: -
V gene: TRBV4-1
clone size: once
CDR3 DNA: TGCGCCAGCAGCCAAGCCGAGGGGAGTCTGGGTACAGATACGCAGTATTTT
CDR3 protein: CASSQAEGSLGTDTQYF

J gene: TRBJ1-2
D gene: TRBD1
V gene: TRBV7-9
clone size: many
CDR3 DNA: TGTGCCAGCAGCTTAGGACAGGGTGGCTACACCTTC
CDR3 protein: CASSLGQGGYTF

J gene: TRBJ2-3
D gene: -
V gene: TRBV18
clone size: -
CDR3 DNA: TGTGCCAGCTCCGACAATCACCGGGAGCCGCAGTATTTT
CDR3 protein: CASSDNHREPQYF

J gene: TRBJ1-1
D gene: -
V gene: TRBV19
clone size: -
CDR3 DNA: TGTGCCAGTAGTGGCCAGGTGGTACCGAACACTGAAGCTTTCTTT
CDR3 protein: CASSGQVVPNTEAFF

J gene: TRBJ1-1
D gene: -
V gene: TRBV6-6
clone size: many
CDR3 DNA: TGTGCCAGCAGTTGGGGCGACACTGAAGCTTTCTTT
CDR3 protein: CASSWGDTEAFF

J gene: TRBJ1-5
D gene: -
V gene: TRBV7-9
clone size: -
CDR3 DNA: TGTGCCAGCAGCCCTGACCGGGCTAGCAATCAGCCCCAGCATTTT
CDR3 protein: CASSPDRASNQPQHF

J gene: TRBJ2-2
D gene: -
V gene: TRBV19
clone size: -
CDR3 DNA: TGTGCCAGTAGTATGGTCGGGGGCCCCCCCGGTAACACCGGGGAGCTGTTTTTT
CDR3 protein: CASSMVGGPPGNTGELFF

J gene: TRBJ2-6
D gene: TRBD1
V gene: TRBV7-3
clone size: -
CDR3 DNA: TGTGCCAGCAGCTCTCAACCCGGGACAGGGACCGGGGCCAACGTCCTGACTTTC
CDR3 protein: CASSSQPGTGTGANVLTF

J gene: TRBJ2-2
D gene: -
V gene: TRBV3-1/TRBV3-2
clone size: -
CDR3 DNA: TGTGCCAGCAGCCCACACCCTTCCCAAGGCCGAGTCACCGGGGAGCTGTTTTTT
CDR3 protein: CASSPHPSQGRVTGELFF

J gene: TRBJ1-6
D gene: -
V gene: TRBV7-8
clone size: -
CDR3 DNA: TGTGCCAGCAGCCCCCAGGCTAGCTCCTATAATTCACCCCTCCACTTT
CDR3 protein: CASSPQASSYNSPLHF

J gene: TRBJ2-1
D gene: -
V gene: TRBV6-4
clone size: -
CDR3 DNA: TGTGCCACCAGCCGTTCGGGGCGCTTAAATGAGCAGTTCTTC
CDR3 protein: CATSRSGRLNEQFF

J gene: TRBJ1-1
D gene: TRBD1
V gene: TRBV14
clone size: few
CDR3 DNA: TGTGCCAGCAGCCAAGATTGTAGGGGGCTGGGTGGATGTGAAGCTTTCTTT
CDR3 protein: CASSQDCRGLGGCEAFF

J gene: TRBJ2-1
D gene: -
V gene: TRBV4-1
clone size: -
CDR3 DNA: TGCGCCAGCAGCCAAAACTCCTACAGCTCCTACAATGAGCAGTTCTTC
CDR3 protein: CASSQNSYSSYNEQFF

J gene: TRBJ2-5
D gene: TRBD2
V gene: TRBV2
clone size: few
CDR3 DNA: TGTGCCAGCAGTACTAGCGGGGGGTTCCAAGAGACCCAGTACTTC
CDR3 protein: CASSTSGGFQETQYF

J gene: TRBJ2-3
D gene: TRBD1
V gene: TRBV5-1
clone size: -
CDR3 DNA: TGCGCCAGCAGCTTGGGAGACAGGGCATACACAGATACGCAGTATTTT
CDR3 protein: CASSLGDRAYTDTQYF

J gene: TRBJ1-2
D gene: -
V gene: TRBV6-1
clone size: few
CDR3 DNA: TGTGCCAGCAGTGAAGCGCTTCGAGCTAACTATGGCTACACCTTC
CDR3 protein: CASSEALRANYGYTF

J gene: TRBJ2-1
D gene: TRBD2
V gene: TRBV10-3
clone size: -
CDR3 DNA: TGTGCCATCAGTCTTAGCGGGGGTGAGCAGTTCTTC
CDR3 protein: CAISLSGGEQFF

J gene: TRBJ2-2
D gene: -
V gene: TRBV7-3
clone size: -
CDR3 DNA: TGTGCCAGCAGCACTACGGTGACCGGGGAGCTGTTTTTT
CDR3 protein: CASSTTVTGELFF

J gene: TRBJ1-2
D gene: TRBD1
V gene: TRBV5-1
clone size: -
CDR3 DNA: TGCGCCAGCAGCTTGAGGCCCACCAGGGGGCGGAATGGCTACACCTTC
CDR3 protein: CASSLRPTRGRNGYTF

J gene: TRBJ1-3
D gene: -
V gene: TRBV28
clone size: -
CDR3 DNA: TGTGCCAGCAGTTTAGGTGGGCATAACTCTGGAAACACCATATATTTT
CDR3 protein: CASSLGGHNSGNTIYF

J gene: TRBJ2-3
D gene: -
V gene: TRBV5-1
clone size: -
CDR3 DNA: TGCGCCAGCAGCTTGGCCAGGGCGGAAGATACGCAGTATTTT
CDR3 protein: CASSLARAEDTQYF

J gene: TRBJ2-7
D gene: TRBD1
V gene: TRBV5-4
clone size: -
CDR3 DNA: TGTGCCAGCAGCACAGGGGCCATTACCTACGAGCAGTACTTC
CDR3 protein: CASSTGAITYEQYF

J gene: TRBJ1-2
D gene: TRBD1
V gene: TRBV5-6
clone size: -
CDR3 DNA: TGTGCCAGCAGCCCGGCGGGGGACAGGTCTTACTATGGCTACACCTTC
CDR3 protein: CASSPAGDRSYYGYTF

J gene: TRBJ2-1
D gene: -
V gene: TRBV7-3
clone size: -
CDR3 DNA: TGTGCCAGCAGCTTAAATCGCGGCGGAGGGGCCCTCAATGAGCAGTTCTTC
CDR3 protein: CASSLNRGGGALNEQFF

J gene: TRBJ2-2
D gene: -
V gene: TRBV19
clone size: -
CDR3 DNA: TGTGCCAGTAGTACGGGGACGAACACCGGGGAGCTGTTTTTT
CDR3 protein: CASSTGTNTGELFF

J gene: TRBJ2-5
D gene: -
V gene: TRBV7-2
clone size: -
CDR3 DNA: TGTGCCAGCAGCTCGTACCAAGAGACCCAGTACTTC
CDR3 protein: CASSSYQETQYF

J gene: TRBJ2-5
D gene: TRBD2
V gene: TRBV5-4
clone size: -
CDR3 DNA: TGTGCCGGGGAGTCACAGGGACTAGCGGGGACTCGCGGGACCCAGTACTTC
CDR3 protein: CAGESQGLAGTRGTQYF

J gene: TRBJ1-6
D gene: -
V gene: TRBV6-2/TRBV6-3
clone size: -
CDR3 DNA: TGTGCCAGCAGTTTTAACAGGGATTCACCCCTCCACTTT
CDR3 protein: CASSFNRDSPLHF

J gene: TRBJ1-4
D gene: -
V gene: TRBV6-6
clone size: -
CDR3 DNA: TGTGCCAGCAGTTACCCAGCGGGGAGTGAAAAACTGTTTTTT
CDR3 protein: CASSYPAGSEKLFF

J gene: TRBJ1-3
D gene: -
V gene: TRBV5-3
clone size: -
CDR3 DNA: TGTGCCAGAAGCTTCGGCAGGGCGAACTCTGGAAACACCATATATTTT
CDR3 protein: CARSFGRANSGNTIYF

J gene: TRBJ2-2
D gene: TRBD2
V gene: TRBV7-2
clone size: -
CDR3 DNA: TGTGCCAGCAGTCCGGGGGGAATAAACACCGGGGAGCTGTTTTTT
CDR3 protein: CASSPGGINTGELFF

J gene: TRBJ1-1
D gene: -
V gene: TRBV16
clone size: -
CDR3 DNA: TGTGCCAGCAGCCGATTGACAAACACTGAAGCTTTCTTT
CDR3 protein: CASSRLTNTEAFF

J gene: TRBJ1-3
D gene: TRBD1
V gene: TRBV23-1
clone size: -
CDR3 DNA: TGCGCCAGCAGTCACATGGACAGGGCTGGAAACACCATATATTTT
CDR3 protein: CASSHMDRAGNTIYF

J gene: TRBJ2-1
D gene: -
V gene: TRBV24-1
clone size: -
CDR3 DNA: TGTGCCACCAGTGACCTCGGACGGAATGAGCAGTTCTTC
CDR3 protein: CATSDLGRNEQFF

J gene: TRBJ1-6
D gene: -
V gene: TRBV3-1/TRBV3-2
clone size: -
CDR3 DNA: TGTGCCAGCAGCCAGGCGGGGATGAGGAATTCACCCCTCCACTTT
CDR3 protein: CASSQAGMRNSPLHF

J gene: TRBJ2-1
D gene: TRBD1
V gene: TRBV6-5
clone size: -
CDR3 DNA: TGTGCCAGCCGCCCGGGGACAGGGGCCTACAATGAGCAGTTCTTC
CDR3 protein: CASRPGTGAYNEQFF

J gene: TRBJ1-2
D gene: -
V gene: TRBV27
clone size: once
CDR3 DNA: TGTGCCAGCAAGAAGGCGAACTATGGCTACACCTTC
CDR3 protein: CASKKANYGYTF

J gene: TRBJ1-2
D gene: TRBD1
V gene: TRBV5-1
clone size: -
CDR3 DNA: TGCGCCAGCAGTTTCGGACAGGCGGACTATGGCTACACCTTC
CDR3 protein: CASSFGQADYGYTF

J gene: TRBJ1-2
D gene: -
V gene: TRBV6-5
clone size: -
CDR3 DNA: TGTGCCAGCAGCCTCGGCGGGGTTGTCGGCTACACCTTC
CDR3 protein: CASSLGGVVGYTF

J gene: TRBJ1-6
D gene: -
V gene: TRBV5-6
clone size: -
CDR3 DNA: TGTGCCAGCAGCTTGGAATCACCCCTCCACTTT
CDR3 protein: CASSLESPLHF

J gene: TRBJ2-5
D gene: -
V gene: TRBV10-2
clone size: -
CDR3 DNA: TGCGCCAGCAGCGGGACTCAAGAGACCCAGTACTTC
CDR3 protein: CASSGTQETQYF

J gene: TRBJ2-2
D gene: TRBD1
V gene: TRBV2
clone size: -
CDR3 DNA: TGTGCCAGCAAGGGACAGGGAGGCACCGGGGAGCTGTTTTTT
CDR3 protein: CASKGQGGTGELFF

J gene: TRBJ1-1
D gene: -
V gene: TRBV6-5
clone size: -
CDR3 DNA: TGTGCCAGCAGTCCCCAGATGAACACTGAAGCTTTCTTT
CDR3 protein: CASSPQMNTEAFF